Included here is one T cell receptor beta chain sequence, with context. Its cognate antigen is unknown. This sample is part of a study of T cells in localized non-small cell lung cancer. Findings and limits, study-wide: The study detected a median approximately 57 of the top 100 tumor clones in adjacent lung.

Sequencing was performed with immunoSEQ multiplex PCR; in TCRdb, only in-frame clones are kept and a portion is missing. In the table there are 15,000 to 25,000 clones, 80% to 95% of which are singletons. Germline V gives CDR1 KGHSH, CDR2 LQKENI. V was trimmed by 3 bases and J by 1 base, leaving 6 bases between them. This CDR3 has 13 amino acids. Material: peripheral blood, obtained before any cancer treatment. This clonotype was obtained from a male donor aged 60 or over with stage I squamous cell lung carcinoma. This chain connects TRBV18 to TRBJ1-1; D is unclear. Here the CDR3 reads CASSPPANTEAFF. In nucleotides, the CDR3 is TGTGCCAGCTCACCTCCCGCGAACACTGAAGCTTTCTTT.